This T cell receptor beta chain was documented in a study of PD-1 blockade in classical Hodgkin lymphoma. Data came from immunoSEQ multiplex PCR; TCRdb stores just in-frame clones and leaves some out. The sample shows under 7,500 clones, 75% to 85% of them seen only once. All trial patients relapsed after autologous stem cell transplantation. With 8 bases clipped from V and 2 bases from J, the junction kept 5 bases outside the gene matches. Germline CDR1 and CDR2: SNHLY and FYNNEI. The CDR3 length is 13 residues. The origin of this receptor is a human donor with classical Hodgkin lymphoma. The genes are TRBV2 and TRBJ2-7; 8 bases agree with TRBD1. The sequencing here drew on peripheral blood mononuclear cells (PBMCs), taken before the second cycle of nivolumab. This chain's CDR3 is CASESQGAYEQYF. Here the CDR3 DNA reads TGTGCCAGCGAGTCACAGGGGGCCTACGAGCAGTACTTC.